One and the same sample provided the 25 T cell receptor beta chains below, sequenced in a study of Tregs in tolerant kidney transplant recipients. Here immunoSEQ multiplex PCR was the method, and the copy in TCRdb shows in-frame clones only, minus some. The data contain approximately 75,000 clones, approximately 90% of them seen just once; the ten biggest clones take up approximately 0.37%. Material: Tregs from blood, obtained before the transplant. The source is a human donor who received a combined kidney and bone marrow transplant.

The chain links TRBV11-3 to TRBJ2-5; the D is unclear. Germline V lookup: CDR1 SGHNT, CDR2 YENEEA. CDR3 size: 13 residues. Trimming took off 2 bases at V and 4 bases at J, with 8 bases between the two ends. The CDR3: CASSLRVGETQYF. The CDR3 region has the DNA TGTGCCAGCAGCTTACGGGTAGGAGAGACCCAGTACTTC.

V is TRBV19 and J is TRBJ2-6; D might be TRBD1 (7 bases). CDR1 and CDR2 from the germline V gene are LNHDA and SQIVND (reference sequence). This CDR3 comprises 16 residues. The ends were cut back, 5 bases at V and 1 base at J, with 12 bases in the middle. The CDR3 spells CASSLRGASGANVLTF. The CDR3 DNA reads as TGTGCCAGTAGTCTCAGGGGGGCATCTGGGGCCAACGTCCTGACTTTC.

The chain has TRBV9 and TRBJ2-5; 9 bases match TRBD2. Near its end, the DNA agrees better with TRBJ2-7, so the J call may be wrong. The germline V gene encodes CDR1 SGDLS and CDR2 YYNGEE. This CDR3 spans 17 amino acids. CDR3 sequence (DNA): TGTGCCAGCAGCGGGGGAGCGGGAGGAGCCACAGCCTACGAGCAGTACTTC. This translates into CASSGGAGGATAYEQYF.

V is TRBV10-3 and J is TRBJ1-2; D ambiguous. The CDR3 is made up of 14 amino acids. Germline V gene lookup returns CDR1 ENHRY and CDR2 SYGVKD. Between the trimmed V and J ends, which lost 4 bases and 0 bases, there was a span of 9 bases. DNA of the CDR3: TGTGCCATCAGTGGAGGCGCTACTAACTATGGCTACACCTTC. Protein: CAISGGATNYGYTF.

V and J are TRBV30 and TRBJ2-2; D may be TRBD1 or TRBD2 (5 bases each). The germline gives CDR1 GTSNPN, CDR2 SVGIG (reference sequence). The CDR3 spans 15 residues. V dropped 1 base and J dropped 7 bases, with 16 bases sitting between them. The CDR3 DNA sequence: TGTGCCTGGAGTGCAGGGACCCTTTTGAGCGGGGAGCTGTTTTTT. It encodes CAWSAGTLLSGELFF.

The V call is TRBV18, the J call TRBJ1-5; 7 positions match TRBD1. J gave up 4 bases and V 6 bases, and 0 bases lay outside the gene matches. The CDR3 consists of 12 residues. CDR1 and CDR2 (germline): KGHSH, LQKENI. DNA of the CDR3: TGTGCCAGCTCCAGGGGGAATCAGCCCCAGCATTTT. It encodes CASSRGNQPQHF.

The chain employs TRBV5-3 and TRBJ1-1; unclear D gene. TRBV5-3 is classed as an ORF, of uncertain function. V was trimmed by 2 bases and J by 1 base, leaving 18 bases between them. This CDR3 region has 17 residues. The CDR3 coding sequence is TGTGCCAGAAGCTTAGTATATCGGGGTCCGAAGAACACTGAAGCTTTCTTT. It is translated as CARSLVYRGPKNTEAFF.

The gene calls are TRBV28 and TRBJ1-1; 7 nucleotides match TRBD1. This CDR3 is 19 amino acids long. Unmatched junction bases numbered 17, after V lost 3 bases and J lost 1 base. Germline V gene lookup returns CDR1 MDHEN and CDR2 SYDVKM. CDR3 sequence: CASSFSQDRAYLENTEAFF. The CDR3 bases are TGTGCCAGCAGTTTCTCCCAAGACAGGGCCTACCTGGAGAACACTGAAGCTTTCTTT.

The chain has TRBV30 and TRBJ1-5, with D unclear. The germline gives CDR1 GTSNPN, CDR2 SVGIG (reference sequence). This CDR3 region has 13 residues. The V end was cut by 2 bases, the J end by 0 bases, with 5 bases between. This CDR3 reads CAWSTTSNQPQHF. The CDR3 bases are TGTGCCTGGAGTACTACTAGCAATCAGCCCCAGCATTTT.

The chain links TRBV7-2 to TRBJ2-3, with unresolved D. The V gene lost 5 bases and the J gene lost 0 bases, with 3 bases spanning the gap. CDR1 is SGHTA and CDR2 is FQGNSA in the germline V gene. CDR3 size: 12 residues. CDR3 sequence reads: CASSPSTDTQYF. CDR3 in DNA: TGTGCCAGCAGCCCCAGCACAGATACGCAGTATTTT.

V and J are TRBV7-2 and TRBJ2-7; a weak D match, TRBD2 (5 bases). Germline V gene sequence: CDR1 SGHTA, CDR2 FQGNSA. This CDR3 has 16 residues. Trimming stripped 4 bases from V and 5 bases from J, with 21 bases between. The CDR3: CASSSPVSGSVNEQYF. CDR3 DNA sequence: TGTGCCAGCAGCTCGCCGGTCAGCGGAAGTGTGAACGAGCAGTACTTC.

This clone was counted once. The CDR3 reads CASSQEGGADTDTQYF. The DNA for the CDR3 is TGTGCCAGCAGCCAAGAAGGGGGCGCAGACACAGATACGCAGTATTTT. The chain is built from TRBV4-2 and TRBJ2-3; 7 nucleotides align to TRBD1. Germline V gene data show CDR1 as LGHNA and CDR2 as YNFKEQ. This CDR3 contains 16 residues. Germline trimming cut 0 bases from V and 2 bases from J; bases unmatched to any gene: 5.

The chain employs TRBV30 and TRBJ1-5; D unresolved. Trimming pared 0 bases from V and 3 bases from J, leaving 9 bases between. The CDR3 has 14 residues. Germline CDR1 and CDR2: GTSNPN and SVGIG (reference sequence). In DNA, the CDR3 is TGTGCCTGGAGTGTAATGACACACAATCAGCCCCAGCATTTT. This sequence encodes CAWSVMTHNQPQHF.

The V gene is TRBV5-1, the J gene TRBJ2-7; perhaps TRBD2 as D (5 bases). V lost 3 bases to trimming and J lost 3 bases, with 13 bases between them. This CDR3 has 14 residues. The germline V gene encodes CDR1 SGHRS and CDR2 YFSETQ. CDR3 coding DNA: TGCGCCAGCAGCTCCCGGACCGGGAACTACGAGCAGTACTTC. This translates into CASSSRTGNYEQYF.

The chain uses TRBV6-4 and TRBJ2-2; 10 nucleotides agree with TRBD2. The CDR3 runs to 15 residues. Germline CDR1 MRHNA, CDR2 SNTAGT. With V trimmed by 3 bases and J by 5 bases, 3 bases remained unmatched. For the CDR3, the DNA is TGTGCCAGCAGTGAACTAGCGGGATGGACCGGGGAGCTGTTTTTT. Protein: CASSELAGWTGELFF.

Comment on this clone: The sample contains more than one DNA sequence encoding this CDR3. The chain combines TRBV5-1 with TRBJ1-5; possibly TRBD1 for D (6 bases). With 0 bases removed from V and 6 bases from J, the gap between germline ends came to 7 bases. The length of the CDR3 is 13 residues. CDR1 is SGHRS and CDR2 is YFSETQ in the germline V gene. CDR3 coding DNA: TGCGCCAGCAGCTTGGAAGGGGGTCAGCCCCAGCATTTT. It encodes CASSLEGGQPQHF. Full variable domain (missing parts from reference TRBV5-1 and TRBJ1-5): KAGVTQTPRYLIKTRGQQVTLSCSPISGHRSVSWYQQTPGQGLQFLFEYFSETQRNKGNFPGRFSGRQFSNSRSEMNVSTLELGDSALYLCASSLEGGQPQHFGDGTRLSIL.

The chain combines TRBV10-3 with TRBJ2-3; TRBD1 aligns across 8 bases. The CDR3 loop spans 18 amino acids. Unmatched junction bases numbered 14, after V lost 2 bases and J lost 4 bases. Germline assignment: CDR1 ENHRY and CDR2 SYGVKD. The CDR3 DNA reads as TGTGCCATCAGTGAGCTACACCCAGGGGGCGCGATCCCAGATACGCAGTATTTT. Its translation is CAISELHPGGAIPDTQYF.

The rearrangement joins TRBV5-1 to TRBJ2-1; TRBD2 matches 11 bases. J lost 7 bases, V lost 0 bases, and 9 bases had no gene match. The CDR3 is 17 residues long. In germline, CDR1 is SGHRS, CDR2 YFSETQ. CDR3 nucleotide sequence: TGCGCCAGCAGCTTGGCCGTAGCGGGAGGGTCGGGGAATGAGCAGTTCTTC. The encoded protein is CASSLAVAGGSGNEQFF.

V and J are TRBV7-6 and TRBJ2-1; D possibly corresponds to TRBD2 (6 bases). Germline values: CDR1 SGHVS, CDR2 FNYEAQ. V lost 6 bases, J lost 9 bases, and 12 bases lay in between. The CDR3 sequence is 12 residues long. In nucleotides, the CDR3 is TGTGCCAGCAGTAGTACTAGCAGTGAGCAGTTCTTC. Amino acid sequence: CASSSTSSEQFF.

The chain employs TRBV28 and TRBJ2-1, with TRBD1 as a possible D gene (6 bases). Germline CDR1 and CDR2: MDHEN and SYDVKM. CDR3 length: 16 amino acids. Deletions cut 1 base from V and 3 bases from J, with 13 bases between. The CDR3 here is CASSLSARGLYNEQFF. For the CDR3, the DNA is TGTGCCAGCAGTTTATCTGCCAGGGGCCTCTACAATGAGCAGTTCTTC.

The gene calls are TRBV2 and TRBJ2-7, with 8 bases lining up with TRBD2. CDR1 SNHLY and CDR2 FYNNEI come from the germline V gene. This CDR3 contains 12 residues. The trim removed 8 bases at V and 6 bases at J, leaving 6 bases unmatched. DNA for the CDR3: TGTGCCAGCCAGCGGGAGTTGGGCGAGCAGTACTTC. Residues: CASQRELGEQYF.

The chain combines TRBV10-3 with TRBJ2-7; D is unclear. This CDR3 region has 12 residues. From germline, CDR1 is ENHRY and CDR2 SYGVKD. The ends were cut back, 5 bases at V and 6 bases at J, with 11 bases in the middle. The DNA of the CDR3 is TGTGCCATCAGTTTCCCCAGCTTCGAGCAGTACTTC. Translation gives CAISFPSFEQYF.

The chain employs TRBV2 and TRBJ2-5, with a possible D match to TRBD2 (6 bases). The germline V gene has CDR1 SNHLY and CDR2 FYNNEI. This CDR3 contains 14 residues. Trimming took off 5 bases at V and 4 bases at J, with 14 bases between the two ends. CDR3 sequence: CASSPGGVGETQYF. DNA of the CDR3: TGTGCCAGCAGTCCTGGAGGGGTCGGAGAGACCCAGTACTTC. Together with reference TRBV2 and TRBJ2-5, the CDR3 gives the full variable domain: EPEVTQTPSHQVTQMGQEVILRCVPISNHLYFYWYRQILGQKVEFLVSFYNNEISEKSEIFDDQFSVERPDGSNFTLKIRSTKLEDSAMYFCASSPGGVGETQYFGPGTRLLVL.

The chain carries TRBV15 and TRBJ2-3; D gene ambiguous. Germline V gene sequence: CDR1 LNHNV, CDR2 YYDKDF (reference sequence). V lost 0 bases, J lost 1 base, and 8 bases lay in between. This CDR3 has 15 residues. CDR3 nucleotide sequence: TGTGCCACCAGCAGAGATCGTGTCGGCACAGATACGCAGTATTTT. As protein: CATSRDRVGTDTQYF.

The rearrangement uses TRBV6-6 and TRBJ1-2, with unresolved D. The V gene lost 0 bases and the J gene lost 6 bases, with 8 bases spanning the gap. This CDR3 is built from 13 residues. CDR1 and CDR2 from the germline V gene are MNHNY and SVGAGI (reference sequence). The CDR3 DNA sequence: TGTGCCAGCAGTTACTCAGGTACTGATGGCTACACCTTC. It translates to CASSYSGTDGYTF.